This TCR beta chain was sequenced during a study of blood T cell repertoires in COVID-19. Study-wide context: COVID-19 samples, acute and convalescent, were from the United States, Italy and Spain.

Authors' data handling: Nucleated cell counts were estimated from reference gene primer amplification. This table comes from immunoSEQ multiplex PCR, and its TCRdb copy is limited to in-frame clones, with some not included. That table furnishes V, J and clone size, whereas the DNA furnished D and trimming. The table lists about 240,000 clones, 83% of them singletons. The sample holds one count of this clone. Exposed enrollees had met someone with a PCR-confirmed or clinician-diagnosed COVID-19 case at some point within the 2 weeks before study entry. The CDR3 covers 15 residues. V trimming: 4 bases; J trimming: 8 bases; junction bases outside the gene matches: 8. Germline V lookup: CDR1 SGHAT, CDR2 FQNNGV.

The specimen was PBMCs or T cells enriched from blood (not recorded which). This TCR was sampled from a middle-aged woman who had been exposed to COVID-19. This sequence joins TRBV11-2 and TRBJ2-1; the match to TRBD2 covers 10 bases. The CDR3 reads CASSSYERGGHEQFF. CDR3 nucleotides: TGTGCCAGCAGCTCTTACGAGCGGGGGGGCCATGAGCAGTTCTTC.